This T cell receptor beta chain was recorded in a study of cytomegalovirus exposure and HLA in healthy donors. PCR involved 60 Vbeta and 13 Jbeta primers. Profiling relied on immunoSEQ multiplex PCR, and the TCRdb table lists in-frame clones only, not all of them. Among over 100,000 clones, 8.5% to 10% were seen once, and the ten largest hold approximately 5%. This CDR3 has 15 amino acids. The germline gives CDR1 SGHTA, CDR2 FQGNSA. V lost 9 bases and J lost 7, with 24 bases in between. Study results and caveats: Most TCR beta V segments were productive about 87% or about 30% of the time in an earlier analysis.

About this clone: Antigen: not known.

The sequence derives from a man aged 40-49 years in good health and CMV-seronegative. The specimen sequenced was PBMCs. This chain joins TRBV7-2 and TRBJ1-1; perhaps TRBD1 as D (6 bases). CDR3 nucleotide sequence: TGTGCCAGTGATCCCACCGGAGGGGGGGCTGGTGAAGCTTTCTTT. As protein: CASDPTGGGAGEAFF. Combining the CDR3 with reference TRBV7-2 and TRBJ1-1 gives the whole variable domain GAGVSQSPSNKVTEKGKDVELRCDPISGHTALYWYRQSLGQGLEFLIYFQGNSAPDKSGLPSDRFSAERTGGSVSTLTIQRTQQEDSAVYLCASDPTGGGAGEAFFGQGTRLTVV.